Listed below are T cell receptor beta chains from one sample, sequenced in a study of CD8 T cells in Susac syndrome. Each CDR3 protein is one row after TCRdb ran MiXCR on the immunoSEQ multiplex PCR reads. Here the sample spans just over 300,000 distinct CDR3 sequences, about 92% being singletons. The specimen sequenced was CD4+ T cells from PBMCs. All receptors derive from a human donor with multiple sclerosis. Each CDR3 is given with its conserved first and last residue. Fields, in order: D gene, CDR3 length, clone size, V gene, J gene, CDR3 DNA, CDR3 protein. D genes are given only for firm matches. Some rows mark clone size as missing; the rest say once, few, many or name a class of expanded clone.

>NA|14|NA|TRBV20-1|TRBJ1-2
TGCAGTGCTAGTATGGGCAGGGGAAACTATGGCTACACCTTC
CSASMGRGNYGYTF
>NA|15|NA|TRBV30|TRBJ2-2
TGTGCCTGGAGTGTTTCCAGGGTTGACGCCGGGGAGCTGTTTTTT
CAWSVSRVDAGELFF
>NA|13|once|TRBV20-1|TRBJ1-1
TGCAGTGCTAACAGGGAAATGAACACTGAAGCTTTCTTT
CSANREMNTEAFF
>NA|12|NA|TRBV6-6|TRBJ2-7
TGTGCCAGCAGTTACCGAGGGGAAGAGCAGTACTTC
CASSYRGEEQYF
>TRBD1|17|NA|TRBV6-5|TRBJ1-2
TGTGCCAGCAGTTACTCGAGCCGGGGACAGGGGATCTATGGCTACACCTTC
CASSYSSRGQGIYGYTF
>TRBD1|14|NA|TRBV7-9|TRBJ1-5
TGTGCCAGCAGCCCTTTTGGACAGGGCCAGCCCCAGCATTTT
CASSPFGQGQPQHF
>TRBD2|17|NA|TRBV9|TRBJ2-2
TGTGCCAGCAGCGTAGCTTCTGGGCGGGGGGGCACCGGGGAGCTGTTTTTT
CASSVASGRGGTGELFF
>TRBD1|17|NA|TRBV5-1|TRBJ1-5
TGCGCCAGCAGACGACAGGGGGCAATAAATAGCAATCAGCCCCAGCATTTT
CASRRQGAINSNQPQHF
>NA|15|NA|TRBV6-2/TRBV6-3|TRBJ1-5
TGTGCCAGCAGGGACGGGGGTTATAGCAATCAGCCCCAGCATTTT
CASRDGGYSNQPQHF
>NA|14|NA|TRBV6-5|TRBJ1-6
TGTGCCAGCAGTAGGGAGGGGGTTCGACCCGTCCTCCACTTT
CASSREGVRPVLHF
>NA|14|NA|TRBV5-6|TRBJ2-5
TGTGCCAGCAGCCCCATCGGGGCGGGAGAGACCCAGTACTTC
CASSPIGAGETQYF
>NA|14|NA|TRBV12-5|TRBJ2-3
TGTGCTAGTGGTTCGTGGGGCGGACGGCATACGCAGTATTTT
CASGSWGGRHTQYF
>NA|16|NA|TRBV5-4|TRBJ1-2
TGTGCCAGCAGCTTGTTCGGTCTGGGGCGGCGATCTGGCTACACCTTC
CASSLFGLGRRSGYTF
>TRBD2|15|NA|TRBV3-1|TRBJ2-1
TGTGCCAGCAGCCAGGCCGGGACTAGCGGGAATGAGCAGTTCTTC
CASSQAGTSGNEQFF
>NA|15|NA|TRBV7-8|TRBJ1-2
TGTGCCAGCAGCTTAGTCCCCGACAGAGCATACGGCTACACCTTC
CASSLVPDRAYGYTF
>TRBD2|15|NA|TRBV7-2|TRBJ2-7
TGTGCCAGCAGCTTACAGGGACTAGCAGCCTACGAGCAGTACTTC
CASSLQGLAAYEQYF
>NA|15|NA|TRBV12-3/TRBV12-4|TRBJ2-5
TGTGCCAGCAGTTTACCGGGGGGCCACCAAGAGACCCAGTACTTC
CASSLPGGHQETQYF
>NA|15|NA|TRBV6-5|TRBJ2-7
TGTGCCAGCAGTTACATGGTTGGGAGTTCCTACGAGCAGTACTTC
CASSYMVGSSYEQYF
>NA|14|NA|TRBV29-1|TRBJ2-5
TGCAGCGTTGGGCTTAGATACACAGAGGAGACCCAGTACTTC
CSVGLRYTEETQYF
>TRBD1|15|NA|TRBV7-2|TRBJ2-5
TGTGCCAGCAGCTTCATAGGACAGGGAATAGAGACCCAGTACTTC
CASSFIGQGIETQYF
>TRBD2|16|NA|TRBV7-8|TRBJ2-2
TGTGCCAGCAGCTACCGGACTAGCGGGAACACCGGGGAGCTGTTTTTT
CASSYRTSGNTGELFF
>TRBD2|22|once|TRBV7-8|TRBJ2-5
TGTGCCAGCAGCTTAGTCCCCCCCCCACGACTAGCGGGAGGCCCCCCCCTGGGGACCCAGTACTTC
CASSLVPPPRLAGGPPLGTQYF
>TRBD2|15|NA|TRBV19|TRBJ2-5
TGTGCCAGTAGTACCGGACTAGCGGCGCAAGAGACCCAGTACTTC
CASSTGLAAQETQYF
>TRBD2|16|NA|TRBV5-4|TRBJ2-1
TGTGCCAGCAGCCCATCACTAGCGCGAGAAGTCGATGAGCAGTTCTTC
CASSPSLAREVDEQFF
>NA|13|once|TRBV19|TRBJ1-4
TGTGCCAGTAGTCCGACCTGGGATGAAAAACTGTTTTTT
CASSPTWDEKLFF
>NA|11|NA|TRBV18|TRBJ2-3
TGTGCCAGCTCACCATCAGATACGCAGTATTTT
CASSPSDTQYF
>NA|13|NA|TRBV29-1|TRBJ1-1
TGCAGCGGGGGACAACGCTCAAACACTGAAGCTTTCTTT
CSGGQRSNTEAFF
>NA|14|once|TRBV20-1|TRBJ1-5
TGCAGTGCTAGAGATGACGGCGGCGGCCAGCCCCAGCATTTT
CSARDDGGGQPQHF
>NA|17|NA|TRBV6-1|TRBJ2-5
TGTGCCAGCAGCCCCAAGGCCGGGACCGGGACATGGAGGACCCAGTACTTC
CASSPKAGTGTWRTQYF
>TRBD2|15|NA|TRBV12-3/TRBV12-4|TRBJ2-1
TGTGCCAGCAGTTTATCTGCGGGAGGGTGGGATGAGCAGTTCTTC
CASSLSAGGWDEQFF
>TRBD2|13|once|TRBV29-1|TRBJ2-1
TGCAGCGCTCGACTAGCGGGAGAGGGCGAGCAGTTCTTC
CSARLAGEGEQFF
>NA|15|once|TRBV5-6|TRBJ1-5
TGTGCCAGCAGCTTGCTCCAGGGCGGCAATCAGCCCCAGCATTTT
CASSLLQGGNQPQHF
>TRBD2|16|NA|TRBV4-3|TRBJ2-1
TGCGCCAGCAGCCAAGATGGGGCGGGAGGTGGCGATGAGCAGTTCTTC
CASSQDGAGGGDEQFF
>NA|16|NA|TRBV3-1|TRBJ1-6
TGTGCCAGCAGCCAAGGGCCCAGCTCCTATAATTCACCCCTCCACTTT
CASSQGPSSYNSPLHF
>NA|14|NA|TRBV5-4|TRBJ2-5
TGTGCCAGCAGCTTGGGCGGCGTAAAAGAGACCCAGTACTTC
CASSLGGVKETQYF
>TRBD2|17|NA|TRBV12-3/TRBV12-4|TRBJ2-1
TGTGCCAGCAGCGTGGGGGCGGGAGGTGTGGGTTACAATGAGCAGTTCTTC
CASSVGAGGVGYNEQFF
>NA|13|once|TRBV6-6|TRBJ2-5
TGTGCCAGCAGATCAGGGAATCAAGAGACCCAGTACTTC
CASRSGNQETQYF
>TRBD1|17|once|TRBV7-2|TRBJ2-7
TGTGCCAGCAGCTTGGGGACAGGGGGCGCCCCGCCCTACGAGCAGTACTTC
CASSLGTGGAPPYEQYF
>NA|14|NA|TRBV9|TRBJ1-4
TGTGCCAGCAGCGTCGGGTTGGGGTCTGAAAAACTGTTTTTT
CASSVGLGSEKLFF
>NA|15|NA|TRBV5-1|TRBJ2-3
TGCGCCAGCAGCTTGGTCCAGCAGCACACAGATACGCAGTATTTT
CASSLVQQHTDTQYF
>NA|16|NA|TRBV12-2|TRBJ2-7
TGTGCAAGTCGCTTGGGGCCAGACCTAGTATCCTACGAGCAGTACTTC
CASRLGPDLVSYEQYF
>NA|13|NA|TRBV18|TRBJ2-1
TGTGCCAGCTCACCGGACAGGGAGGGTGAGCAGTTCTTC
CASSPDREGEQFF
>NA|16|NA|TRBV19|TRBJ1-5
TGTGCCAGTAGTCGCGGGCATTACAGCGGTGGGCAGCCCCAGCATTTT
CASSRGHYSGGQPQHF
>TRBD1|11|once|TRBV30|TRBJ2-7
TGTGCCTCCGGGACAGGTCGGAGGCAGTACTTC
CASGTGRRQYF
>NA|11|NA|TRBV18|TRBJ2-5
TGTGCCAGCTCACCTAAAGAGACCCAGTACTTC
CASSPKETQYF
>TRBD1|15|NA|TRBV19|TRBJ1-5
TGTGCCAGTAGAAGGACAGGGGGCTCCAATCAGCCCCAGCATTTT
CASRRTGGSNQPQHF
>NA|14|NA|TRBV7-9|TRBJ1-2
TGTGCCAGCAGCTTAGACGTCGGAAACTATGGCTACACCTTC
CASSLDVGNYGYTF
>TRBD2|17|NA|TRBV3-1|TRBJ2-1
TGTGCCAGCAGCGCAAGCGTAAGCGGGGGGGCCTACAATGAGCAGTTCTTC
CASSASVSGGAYNEQFF